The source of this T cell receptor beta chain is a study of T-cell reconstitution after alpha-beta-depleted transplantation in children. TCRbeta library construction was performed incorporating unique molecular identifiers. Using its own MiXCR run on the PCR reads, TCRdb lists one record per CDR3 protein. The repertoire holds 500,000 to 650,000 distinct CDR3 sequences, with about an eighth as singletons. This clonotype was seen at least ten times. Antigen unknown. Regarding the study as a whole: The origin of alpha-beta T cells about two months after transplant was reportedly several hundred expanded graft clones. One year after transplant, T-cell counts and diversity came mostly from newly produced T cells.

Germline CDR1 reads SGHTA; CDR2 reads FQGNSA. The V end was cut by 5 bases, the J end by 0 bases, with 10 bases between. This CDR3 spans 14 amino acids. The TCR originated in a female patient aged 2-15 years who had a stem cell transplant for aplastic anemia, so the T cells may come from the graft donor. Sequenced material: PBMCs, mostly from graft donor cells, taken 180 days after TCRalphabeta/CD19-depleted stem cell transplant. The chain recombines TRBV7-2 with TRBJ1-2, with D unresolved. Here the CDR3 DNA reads TGTGCCAGCAGCCCCCCCGGGTCTAACTATGGCTACACCTTC. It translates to CASSPPGSNYGYTF.